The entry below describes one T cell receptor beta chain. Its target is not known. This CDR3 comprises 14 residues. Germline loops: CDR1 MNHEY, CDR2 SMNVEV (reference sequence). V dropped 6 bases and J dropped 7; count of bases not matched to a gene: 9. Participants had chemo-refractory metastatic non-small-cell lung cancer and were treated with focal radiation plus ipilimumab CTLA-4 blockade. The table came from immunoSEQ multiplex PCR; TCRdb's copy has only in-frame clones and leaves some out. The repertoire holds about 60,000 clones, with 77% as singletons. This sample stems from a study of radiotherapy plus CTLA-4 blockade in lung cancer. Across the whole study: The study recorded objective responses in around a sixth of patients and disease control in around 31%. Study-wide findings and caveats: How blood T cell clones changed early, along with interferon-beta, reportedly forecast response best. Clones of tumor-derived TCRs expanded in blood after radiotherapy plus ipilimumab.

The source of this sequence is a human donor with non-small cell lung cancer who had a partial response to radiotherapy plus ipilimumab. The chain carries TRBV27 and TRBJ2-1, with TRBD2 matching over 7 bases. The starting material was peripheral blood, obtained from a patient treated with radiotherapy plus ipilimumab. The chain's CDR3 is CASRGQWGGNEQFF. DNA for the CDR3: TGTGCCAGCAGGGGCCAATGGGGGGGTAATGAGCAGTTCTTC.